Following are 9 T cell receptor beta chains from one sample sequenced in a study of blood T cell repertoires in COVID-19. The protocol was immunoSEQ multiplex PCR, while the TCRdb copy is restricted to in-frame clones and leaves out a portion. This sample carries approximately 78,000 clones, approximately 87% of them seen once, and the ten largest clones take around a sixth. The sample comprised peripheral blood. These receptors were taken from a woman of 80 years or more with acute or convalescent COVID-19.

This chain connects TRBV27 to TRBJ2-1; 11 nucleotides match TRBD2. The CDR3 has 17 amino acids. V was clipped by 10 bases and J by 0 bases; unmatched bases: 11. CDR1 and CDR2 from the germline V gene are MNHEY and SMNVEV (reference sequence). The CDR3 loop is CATHRLAGFSSYNEQFF. The CDR3 DNA is TGTGCCACCCACCGACTAGCGGGGTTTAGCTCCTACAATGAGCAGTTCTTC.

V usage is TRBV4-1 and J usage is TRBJ1-1, with D perhaps TRBD1 (6 bases). Between the trimmed V and J ends, which lost 1 base and 0 bases, there was a span of 9 bases. Germline assignment: CDR1 MGHRA and CDR2 YSYEKL. This CDR3 is built from 15 residues. The CDR3 region is CASSQVQGLNTEAFF. DNA of the CDR3: TGCGCCAGCAGCCAAGTTCAGGGGTTGAACACTGAAGCTTTCTTT.

CDR3 DNA sequence: TGTGCCAGCAGCCTACTGGGCGACCAAGAGACCCAGTACTTC. This gives the protein CASSLLGDQETQYF. The gene calls are TRBV3-1 (or the pseudogene TRBV3-2) and TRBJ2-5; no clear D. Germline CDR1 and CDR2: LGHDT and YNNKEL (reference sequence). The CDR3 runs 14 residues. Trimming took 4 bases from V and 0 from J, leaving 9 bases between them.

This clone was counted only a few times. The chain is built from TRBV11-2 and TRBJ1-2, with D maybe TRBD1 (5 bases). The CDR3 extends over 14 amino acids. Per the germline V gene, CDR1 is SGHAT and CDR2 is FQNNGV. V was pared by 1 base and J by 6 bases, with 12 bases between. CDR3 DNA sequence: TGTGCCAGCAGCTTAGGGGGCGGTAGGGATGGCTACACCTTC. Translation gives CASSLGGGRDGYTF.

V and J are TRBV30 and TRBJ2-7; D ambiguous. The CDR3 length is 14 residues. The germline V and J ends were trimmed by 1 base and 3 bases, with 13 bases remaining between them. The V gene's germline CDR1 is GTSNPN and CDR2 SVGIG (reference sequence). The CDR3, as DNA: TGTGCCTGGAGTGCCCCCGTACCACACTACGAGCAGTACTTC. Its protein product is CAWSAPVPHYEQYF.

V gene TRBV9 combines with J gene TRBJ2-2, with 7 bases identical to TRBD1. The CDR3 contains 15 residues. CDR1 and CDR2 from the germline V gene are SGDLS and YYNGEE. With 4 bases clipped from V and 0 bases from J, the junction kept 3 bases outside the gene matches. CDR3 in amino acids: CASSPGQANTGELFF. CDR3 coding DNA: TGTGCCAGCAGCCCAGGACAGGCGAACACCGGGGAGCTGTTTTTT.

This clone was found a few times. The chain couples TRBV19 to TRBJ2-1; 8 bases are a match to TRBD1. The CDR3 spans 16 residues. Germline V CDR1 and CDR2: LNHDA, SQIVND (reference sequence). V trimming: 3 bases; J trimming: 3 bases; junction bases outside the gene matches: 7. DNA of the CDR3: TGTGCCAGTAGTATTTACCCCGGGACAGGCTACAATGAGCAGTTCTTC. As protein: CASSIYPGTGYNEQFF.

The chain uses TRBV29-1 and TRBJ2-4, with 7 nucleotides matching TRBD1. Germline loops: CDR1 SQVTM, CDR2 ANQGSEA. CDR3 length equals 13 residues. V shed 6 bases and J 6 bases; nucleotides not matched to a gene: 8. The CDR3 sequence is CSVDDRASNIQYF. The DNA for the CDR3 is TGCAGCGTAGATGACAGGGCCTCAAACATTCAGTACTTC.

The gene calls are TRBV27 and TRBJ1-1, with a possible D match to TRBD1 (5 bases). The CDR3 length is 14 residues. Trimming stripped 1 base from V and 5 bases from J, with 11 bases between. Germline CDR1 is MNHEY and CDR2 is SMNVEV (reference sequence). The CDR3 protein is CASSLWADTTEAFF. DNA for the CDR3: TGTGCCAGCAGTTTATGGGCGGACACTACTGAAGCTTTCTTT.